This TCR beta chain was captured in a study of blood T cell repertoires in COVID-19. The overall study: Sources were T cells, B-cell-depleted T cells, or PBMCs; the material itself was cDNA or gDNA.

Seattle patient enrollment occurred during active infection, with longitudinal follow-up thereafter. The CDR3 is made up of 15 amino acids. Germline V gene sequence: CDR1 SQVTM, CDR2 ANQGSEA. V lost 3 bases, J lost 0 bases, and 6 bases stayed unmatched. The table came from immunoSEQ multiplex PCR; TCRdb's copy has only in-frame clones and leaves some out. The sample shows 350,000 to 450,000 clones, roughly 86% of them seen only once. Sequencing was done on a sample of peripheral blood. The chain employs TRBV29-1 and TRBJ2-5; 8 positions match TRBD2. The TCR was taken from a woman aged 60 to 75 with COVID-19, enrolled during active disease. The CDR3 bases are TGCAGCGTTGACGGCACTAGCGGCTACCAAGAGACCCAGTACTTC. This encodes CSVDGTSGYQETQYF.